The TCR beta chain under discussion was sequenced for a study of cytomegalovirus exposure and HLA in healthy donors. Primers: 60 Vbeta forward and 13 Jbeta reverse. Only in-frame clones appear in the TCRdb table, and some are missing; sequencing was by immunoSEQ multiplex PCR. Of fewer than 150,000 clones listed, around 78% were seen once; the top ten hold less than 3%. Trimming stripped 3 bases from V and 5 bases from J, with 12 bases between. CDR1 and CDR2 from the germline V gene are SGHNT and YYREEE (reference sequence). CDR3 length: 13 residues. This receptor was taken from a male donor in good health and CMV-seronegative. J is TRBJ2-7 and V is TRBV5-4, with D unclear. Sample: PBMCs. As DNA, the CDR3 is TGTGCCAGCAGCTCCCCCGGGTTTAACGAGCAGTACTTC. Translating it yields CASSSPGFNEQYF.